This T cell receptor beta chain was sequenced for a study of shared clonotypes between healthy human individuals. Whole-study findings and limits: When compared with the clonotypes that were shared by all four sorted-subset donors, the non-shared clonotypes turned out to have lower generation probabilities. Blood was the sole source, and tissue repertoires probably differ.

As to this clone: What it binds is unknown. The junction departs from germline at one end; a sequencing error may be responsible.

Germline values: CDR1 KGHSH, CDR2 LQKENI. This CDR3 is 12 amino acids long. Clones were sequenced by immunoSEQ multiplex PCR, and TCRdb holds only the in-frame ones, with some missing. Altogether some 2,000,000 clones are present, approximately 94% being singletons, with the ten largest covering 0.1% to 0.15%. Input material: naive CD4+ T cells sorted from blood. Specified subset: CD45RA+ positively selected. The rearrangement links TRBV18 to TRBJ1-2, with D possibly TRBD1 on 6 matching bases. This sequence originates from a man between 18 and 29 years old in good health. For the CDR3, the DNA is TGTGCCAGCTCACCACCCAATGACAGGCTAATCTTC. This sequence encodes CASSPPNDRLIF.